This TCR beta chain stems from a study of PD-1 blockade in classical Hodgkin lymphoma. Study in general: Patients were infused with nivolumab 3 mg/kg every 2 weeks.

Study findings and constraints: Healthy donors were reported to have higher baseline TCR diversity than newly diagnosed patients. Individuals who commenced nivolumab within less than 1 year of ASCT were excluded.

The CDR3 totals 12 residues. Germline assignment: CDR1 SEHNR and CDR2 FQNEAQ (reference sequence). Trimming took off 5 bases at V and 7 bases at J, with 8 bases between the two ends. Assay used: immunoSEQ multiplex PCR; TCRdb lists only in-frame clones, some missing. The sample includes around 11,000 clones, 60% to 80% of them seen just once. A single count supports this clone. What it binds is not known. Following autologous stem cell transplantation, relapse occurred in every patient, and exposure to brentuximab vedotin varied. This receptor was identified in a human donor with classical Hodgkin lymphoma. J is TRBJ1-4 and V is TRBV7-9; no reliable D call. This specimen consisted of peripheral blood mononuclear cells (PBMCs), obtained at baseline. CDR3 nucleotides: TGTGCCAGCAGCCAGACCGGTGAAAAACTGTTTTTT. Its protein product is CASSQTGEKLFF.